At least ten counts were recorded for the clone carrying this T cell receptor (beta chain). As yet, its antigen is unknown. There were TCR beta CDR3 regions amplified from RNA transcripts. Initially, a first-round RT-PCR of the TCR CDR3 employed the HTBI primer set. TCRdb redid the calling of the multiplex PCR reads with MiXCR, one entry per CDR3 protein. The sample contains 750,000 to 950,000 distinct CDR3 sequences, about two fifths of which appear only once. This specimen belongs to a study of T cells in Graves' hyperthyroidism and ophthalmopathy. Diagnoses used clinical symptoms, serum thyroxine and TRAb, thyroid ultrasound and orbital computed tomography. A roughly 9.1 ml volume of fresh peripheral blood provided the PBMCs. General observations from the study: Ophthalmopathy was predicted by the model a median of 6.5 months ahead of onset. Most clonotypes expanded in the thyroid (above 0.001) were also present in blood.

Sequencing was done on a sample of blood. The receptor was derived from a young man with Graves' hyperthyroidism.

The CDR3 here is CATSPLDRGYGYTF. Here the CDR3 DNA reads TGTGCCACCTCGCCACTTGACAGGGGGTATGGCTACACCTTC. The V call is TRBV19, the J call TRBJ1-2, with 9 bases matching TRBD1. The CDR3 totals 14 residues. CDR1 and CDR2 (germline): LNHDA, SQIVND (reference sequence). V trimming: 10 bases; J trimming: 5 bases; junction bases outside the gene matches: 11.